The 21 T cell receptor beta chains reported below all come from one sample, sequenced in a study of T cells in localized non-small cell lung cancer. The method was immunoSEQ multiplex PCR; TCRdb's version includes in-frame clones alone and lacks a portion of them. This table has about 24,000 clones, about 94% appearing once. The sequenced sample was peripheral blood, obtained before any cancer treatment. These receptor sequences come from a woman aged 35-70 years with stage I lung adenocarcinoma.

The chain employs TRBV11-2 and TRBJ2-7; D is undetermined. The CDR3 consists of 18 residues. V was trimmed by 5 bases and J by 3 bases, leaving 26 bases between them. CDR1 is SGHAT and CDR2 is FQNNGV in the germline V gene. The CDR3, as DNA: TGTGCCAGCAGCCCTCGGTCCCCCAGATTCTACTCGAGCTACGAGCAGTACTTC. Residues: CASSPRSPRFYSSYEQYF.

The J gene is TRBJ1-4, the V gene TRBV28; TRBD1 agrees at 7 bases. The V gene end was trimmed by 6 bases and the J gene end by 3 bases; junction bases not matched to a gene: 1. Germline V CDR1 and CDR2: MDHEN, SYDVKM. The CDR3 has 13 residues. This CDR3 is CASRDRSNEKLFF. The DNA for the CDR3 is TGTGCCAGCAGGGACAGGTCTAATGAAAAACTGTTTTTT.

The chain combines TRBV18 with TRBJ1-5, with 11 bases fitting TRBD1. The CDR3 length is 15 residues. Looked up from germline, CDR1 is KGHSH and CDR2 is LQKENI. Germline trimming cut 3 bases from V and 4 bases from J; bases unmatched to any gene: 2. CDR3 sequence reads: CASSPGTGGNQPQHF. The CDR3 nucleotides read TGTGCCAGCTCACCCGGGACAGGGGGAAATCAGCCCCAGCATTTT.

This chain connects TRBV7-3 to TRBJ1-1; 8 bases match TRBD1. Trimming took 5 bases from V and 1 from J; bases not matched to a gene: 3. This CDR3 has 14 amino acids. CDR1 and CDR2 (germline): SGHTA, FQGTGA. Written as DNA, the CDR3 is TGTGCCAGCAGCCGCGACAGGGGGAACACTGAAGCTTTCTTT. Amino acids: CASSRDRGNTEAFF.

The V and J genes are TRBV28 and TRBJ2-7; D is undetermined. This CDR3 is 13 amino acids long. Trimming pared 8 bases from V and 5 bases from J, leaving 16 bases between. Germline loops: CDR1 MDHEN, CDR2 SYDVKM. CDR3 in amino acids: CASVSAGFDEQYF. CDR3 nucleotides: TGTGCCAGCGTATCCGCTGGGTTCGACGAGCAGTACTTC. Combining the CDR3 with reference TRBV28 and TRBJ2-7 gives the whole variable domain DVKVTQSSRYLVKRTGEKVFLECVQDMDHENMFWYRQDPGLGLRLIYFSYDVKMKEKGDIPEGYSVSREKKERFSLILESASTNQTSMYLCASVSAGFDEQYFGPGTRLTVT.

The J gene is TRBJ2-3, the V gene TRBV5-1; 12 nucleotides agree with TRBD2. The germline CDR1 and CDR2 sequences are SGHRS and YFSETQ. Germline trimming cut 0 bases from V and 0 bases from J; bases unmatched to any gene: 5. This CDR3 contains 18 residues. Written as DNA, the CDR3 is TGCGCCAGCAGCTTGGGACTAGCGGGAGTGGATAGCACAGATACGCAGTATTTT. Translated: CASSLGLAGVDSTDTQYF. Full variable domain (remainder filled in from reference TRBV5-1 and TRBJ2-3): KAGVTQTPRYLIKTRGQQVTLSCSPISGHRSVSWYQQTPGQGLQFLFEYFSETQRNKGNFPGRFSGRQFSNSRSEMNVSTLELGDSALYLCASSLGLAGVDSTDTQYFGPGTRLTVL.

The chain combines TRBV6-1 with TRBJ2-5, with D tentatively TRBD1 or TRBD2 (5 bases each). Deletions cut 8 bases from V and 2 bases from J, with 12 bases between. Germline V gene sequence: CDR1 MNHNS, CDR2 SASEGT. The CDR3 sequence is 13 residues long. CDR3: CASGDAPQETQYF. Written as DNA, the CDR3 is TGTGCCAGCGGGGACGCCCCGCAAGAGACCCAGTACTTC.

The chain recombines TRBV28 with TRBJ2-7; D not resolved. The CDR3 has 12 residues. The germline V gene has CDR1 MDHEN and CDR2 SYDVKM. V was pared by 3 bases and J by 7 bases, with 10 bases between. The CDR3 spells CASSLGKDEQYF. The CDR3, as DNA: TGTGCCAGCAGTTTGGGGAAAGATGAGCAGTACTTC.

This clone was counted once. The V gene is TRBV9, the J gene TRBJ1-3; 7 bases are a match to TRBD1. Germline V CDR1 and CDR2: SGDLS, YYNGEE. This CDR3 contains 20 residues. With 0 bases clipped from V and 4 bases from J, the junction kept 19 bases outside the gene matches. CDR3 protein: CASSVAAPAGGGDRGNTIYF. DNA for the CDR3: TGTGCCAGCAGCGTAGCCGCCCCGGCAGGGGGGGGCGACCGGGGAAACACCATATATTTT.

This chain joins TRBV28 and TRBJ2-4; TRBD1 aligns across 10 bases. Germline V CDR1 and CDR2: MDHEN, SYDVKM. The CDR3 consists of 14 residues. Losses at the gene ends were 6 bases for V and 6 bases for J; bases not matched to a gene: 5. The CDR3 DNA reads TGTGCCAGCAGAAGACAGGGGGCGGTAAACATTCAGTACTTC. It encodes CASRRQGAVNIQYF.

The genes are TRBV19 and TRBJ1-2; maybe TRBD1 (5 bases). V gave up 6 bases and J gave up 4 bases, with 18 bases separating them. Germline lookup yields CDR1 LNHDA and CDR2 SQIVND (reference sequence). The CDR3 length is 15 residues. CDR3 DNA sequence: TGTGCCAGTAGGGGACTCAGTCGGACTGGCTATGGCTACACCTTC. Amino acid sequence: CASRGLSRTGYGYTF.

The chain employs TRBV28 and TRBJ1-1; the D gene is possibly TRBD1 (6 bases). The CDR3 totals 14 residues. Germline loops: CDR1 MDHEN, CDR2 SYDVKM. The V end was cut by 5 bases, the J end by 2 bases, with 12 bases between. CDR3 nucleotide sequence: TGTGCCAGCAGTCTGGCAGGGGCCAACACTGAAGCTTTCTTT. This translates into CASSLAGANTEAFF. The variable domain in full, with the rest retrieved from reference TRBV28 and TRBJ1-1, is DVKVTQSSRYLVKRTGEKVFLECVQDMDHENMFWYRQDPGLGLRLIYFSYDVKMKEKGDIPEGYSVSREKKERFSLILESASTNQTSMYLCASSLAGANTEAFFGQGTRLTVV.

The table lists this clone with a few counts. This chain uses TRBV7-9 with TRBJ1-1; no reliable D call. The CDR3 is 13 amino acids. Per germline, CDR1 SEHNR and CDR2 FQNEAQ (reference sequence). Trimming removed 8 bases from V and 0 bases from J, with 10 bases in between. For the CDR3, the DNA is TGTGCCAGCTTAAAGGCGTTGAACACTGAAGCTTTCTTT. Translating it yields CASLKALNTEAFF.

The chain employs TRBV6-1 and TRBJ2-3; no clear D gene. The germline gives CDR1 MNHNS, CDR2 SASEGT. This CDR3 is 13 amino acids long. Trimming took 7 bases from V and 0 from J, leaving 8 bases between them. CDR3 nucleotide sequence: TGTGCCAGCAAAGGGTTAAGCACAGATACGCAGTATTTT. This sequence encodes CASKGLSTDTQYF.

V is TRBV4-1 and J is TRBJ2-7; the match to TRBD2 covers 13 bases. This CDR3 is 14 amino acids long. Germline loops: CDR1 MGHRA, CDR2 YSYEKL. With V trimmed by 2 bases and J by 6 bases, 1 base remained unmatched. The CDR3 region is CASSQRTSGSEQYF. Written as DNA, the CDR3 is TGCGCCAGCAGCCAAAGGACTAGCGGGAGCGAGCAGTACTTC.

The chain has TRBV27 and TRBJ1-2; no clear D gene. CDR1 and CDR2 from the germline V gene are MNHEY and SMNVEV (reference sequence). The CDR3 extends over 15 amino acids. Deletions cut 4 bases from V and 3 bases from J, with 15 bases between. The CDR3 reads CASSSRRGAYYGYTF. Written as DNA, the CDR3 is TGTGCCAGCAGTTCCAGGCGAGGAGCTTACTATGGCTACACCTTC.

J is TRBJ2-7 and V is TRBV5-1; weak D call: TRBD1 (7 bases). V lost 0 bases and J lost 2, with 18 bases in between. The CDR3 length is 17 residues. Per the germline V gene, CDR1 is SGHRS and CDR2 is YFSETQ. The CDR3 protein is CASSLGSPQGGTYEQYF. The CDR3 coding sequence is TGCGCCAGCAGCTTGGGCTCCCCGCAGGGGGGTACCTACGAGCAGTACTTC.

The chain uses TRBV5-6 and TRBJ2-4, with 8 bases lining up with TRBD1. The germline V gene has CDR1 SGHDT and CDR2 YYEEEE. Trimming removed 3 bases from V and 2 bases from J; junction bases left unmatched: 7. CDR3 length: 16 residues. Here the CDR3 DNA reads TGTGCCAGCAGCTCGCGACAGGGGAGAACCAAAAACATTCAGTACTTC. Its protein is CASSSRQGRTKNIQYF.

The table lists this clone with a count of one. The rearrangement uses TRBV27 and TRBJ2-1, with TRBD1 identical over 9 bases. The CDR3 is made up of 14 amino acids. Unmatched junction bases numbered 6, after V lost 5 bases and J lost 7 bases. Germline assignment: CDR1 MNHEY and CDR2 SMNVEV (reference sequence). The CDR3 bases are TGTGCCAGCAGTCTGGGACAGGGAAGGAATGAGCAGTTCTTC. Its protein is CASSLGQGRNEQFF.

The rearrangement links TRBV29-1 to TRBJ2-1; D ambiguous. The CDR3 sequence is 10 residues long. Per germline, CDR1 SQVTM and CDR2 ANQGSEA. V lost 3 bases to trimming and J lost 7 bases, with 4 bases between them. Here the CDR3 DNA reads TGCAGCGTTGAGAGTAATGAGCAGTTCTTC. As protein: CSVESNEQFF.

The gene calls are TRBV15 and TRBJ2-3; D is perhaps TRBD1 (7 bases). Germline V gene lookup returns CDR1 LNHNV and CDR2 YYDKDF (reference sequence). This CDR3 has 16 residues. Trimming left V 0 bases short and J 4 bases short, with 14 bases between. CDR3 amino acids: CATSRERGRGADTQYF. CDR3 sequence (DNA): TGTGCCACCAGCAGAGAAAGGGGGCGGGGAGCAGATACGCAGTATTTT.